Here is one T cell receptor beta chain with its context. Its antigen is unknown. No base-level quality is on record; no much larger clone is a single base apart. Receptor libraries were prepared by the immunoSEQ multiplex PCR assay. Held by TCRdb, this immuneACCESS table contains in-frame sequences only and omits some clones. Under half of the omission traces to an unresolved V gene where checked; the cause of the rest is unknown. Recorded for this sample are 2,500 or so clones; 81% of them occurred a single time. Of the sample, around 12% is held by the ten largest clones. V is cut back by 5 bases and J by 2 bases, with 10 bases in the junction unmatched. The CDR3 contains 16 residues, cysteine and phenylalanine counted. Only the CDR3 portion is preserved as DNA: 48 bases, with reading frame beginning at the first base. The germline V gene encodes CDR1 SGHAT and CDR2 FQNNGV. The data belong to a study of tumor T cells in aggressive B-cell lymphoma (dated by TCRdb to 2016 to 2017).

The clonotype comes from an adult with diffuse large B cell lymphoma. The sequenced material came from tumor tissue. The chain couples TRBV11-2 to TRBJ2-7, and 9 junction bases match TRBD1. The CDR3 reads CASSPVIGTGPYEQYF. At the DNA level, the sequence is TGTGCCAGCAGCCCGGTAATCGGGACAGGGCCCTACGAGCAGTACTTC. With all but the CDR3 taken from the reference TRBV11-2 and TRBJ2-7 genes, the full variable domain is: EAGVAQSPRYKIIEKRQSVAFWCNPISGHATLYWYQQILGQGPKLLIQFQNNGVVDDSQLPKDRFSAERLKGVDSTLKIQPAKLEDSAVYLCASSPVIGTGPYEQYFGPGTRLTVT.